The subject of this entry is one T cell receptor (beta chain). With 60 Vbeta and 13 Jbeta primers, the PCR was carried out. TCRdb keeps only in-frame clones here, not all; method: immunoSEQ multiplex PCR. The sample lists about 150,000 clones, 80% to 90% occurring once. These data come from a study of cytomegalovirus exposure and HLA in healthy donors. CDR1 and CDR2 (germline): MNHNY, SVGAGI (reference sequence). The CDR3 covers 15 residues. Germline trimming cut 2 bases from V and 8 bases from J; bases unmatched to any gene: 11. The sequence was obtained from a middle-aged woman in good health and CMV-seropositive. The sequenced sample was PBMCs. V gene TRBV6-6 combines with J gene TRBJ1-2, with 7 bases that match TRBD1. The DNA of the CDR3 is TGTGCCAGCAGTTACACGGGACAGAGCTTCTTAGGCTACACCTTC. Translation: CASSYTGQSFLGYTF.